Each of the 25 T cell receptor delta chains below was sequenced from the same sample in a study of Vδ1+ human thymocytes. The study, taken as a whole, reports: Thymic TRG and TRD repertoires appeared highly polyclonal, with Gaussian CDR3 length distributions.

For these TCRs, the target antigens are not known. Sequences come from RNA converted to cDNA by reverse transcription. The CDR3 regions were amplified by multiplex PCR from V-gene primers to a constant-region primer. With CATT, TCRdb re-called clones from the multiplex PCR reads. The sample contains 45,000 to 60,000 delta-chain clones, more than 13% of which appear only once. The sequenced sample consisted of Vdelta1+ gamma-delta thymocytes from the thymus. Described subset: FACS-sorted CD3+ TCRalphabeta- TCRVdelta1+ TCRVdelta2- thymocytes. The source of these receptors is a girl in the first two years of life who had congenital heart surgery.

This clone was seen a handful of times. J is TRDJ1 and V is TRDV1, with TRDD3 matching over 10 bases. This CDR3 region has 22 residues. Unmatched junction bases numbered 22, after V lost 3 bases and J lost 0 bases. Germline loops: CDR1 TSWWSYY, CDR2 QGS. The CDR3 loop reads CALGDPHGSGGDWGMYTDKLIF. In DNA, the CDR3 is TGTGCTCTTGGGGACCCCCACGGTTCCGGTGGGGACTGGGGGATGTACACCGATAAACTCATCTTT.

The rearrangement uses TRDV1 and TRDJ1, with 9 nucleotides matching TRDD3. The germline V gene has CDR1 TSWWSYY and CDR2 QGS. J lost 7 bases, V lost 5 bases, and 11 bases had no gene match. This CDR3 contains 15 residues. The CDR3 reads CALGNVGDIELKLIF. For the CDR3, the DNA is TGTGCTCTTGGGAACGTGGGGGATATCGAACTTAAACTCATCTTT.

The chain employs TRDV1 and TRDJ1, with D perhaps matching TRDD3 (5 bases). CDR3 length: 12 residues. The germline CDR1 and CDR2 sequences are TSWWSYY and QGS. V lost 2 bases and J lost 6, with 7 bases in between. Here the CDR3 reads CALGEKGNKLIF. Written as DNA, the CDR3 is TGTGCTCTTGGGGAAAAGGGGAATAAACTCATCTTT.

The V gene is TRDV1, the J gene TRDJ1; no clear D gene. CDR1 TSWWSYY and CDR2 QGS come from the germline V gene. V gave up 1 base and J gave up 2 bases, with 5 bases separating them. This CDR3 has 13 residues. CDR3 nucleotide sequence: TGTGCTCTTGGGGAACCGGGGACCGATAAACTCATCTTT. Encoded protein: CALGEPGTDKLIF.

This clone has a handful of counts. V and J are TRDV1 and TRDJ1, with D uncertain. The CDR3 runs 18 residues. V was trimmed by 4 bases and J by 0 bases, leaving 21 bases between them. The V gene's germline CDR1 is TSWWSYY and CDR2 QGS. The CDR3 sequence: CALGGPRPHLPNTDKLIF. In nucleotides, the CDR3 is TGTGCTCTTGGGGGACCCCGCCCGCACCTCCCGAACACCGATAAACTCATCTTT.

This clone is medium-sized in the sample. The chain links TRDV2 to TRDJ1; 9 bases match TRDD3. The V segment lost 8 bases and the J segment 3 bases; nucleotides outside the gene matches: 12. The CDR3 length is 15 residues. Looked up from germline, CDR1 is GEAIGNYY and CDR2 is EKD. The CDR3 DNA is TGTGCCTATACTGGGGGACCCCGGGAGGCCGATAAACTCATCTTT. It encodes CAYTGGPREADKLIF.

The chain is built from TRDV1 and TRDJ1; 11 bases line up with TRDD3. The V gene end was trimmed by 1 base and the J gene end by 4 bases; junction bases not matched to a gene: 11. Germline values: CDR1 TSWWSYY, CDR2 QGS. The CDR3 runs 18 residues. CDR3: CALGEHPSGGYLYDKLIF. CDR3 bases: TGTGCTCTTGGGGAACATCCCTCTGGGGGATACTTATACGATAAACTCATCTTT.

There are a few counts of this clone. The genes are TRDV1 and TRDJ1; 8 bases map to TRDD2. The CDR3 has 18 residues. The ends lost 4 bases at V and 6 bases at J; junction bases unmatched: 19. Germline loops: CDR1 TSWWSYY, CDR2 QGS. CDR3 sequence reads: CALGVPLPTRGTANKLIF. Written as DNA, the CDR3 is TGTGCTCTTGGGGTCCCTCTTCCTACCAGGGGTACGGCGAATAAACTCATCTTT.

The J gene is TRDJ1, the V gene TRDV1; TRDD3 matches at 10 bases. The J segment lost 0 bases and the V segment lost 4 bases, leaving 11 bases of the junction unmatched. CDR3 length: 18 residues. Germline lookup yields CDR1 TSWWSYY and CDR2 QGS. CDR3 region: CALGGRTGGSPYTDKLIF. The CDR3 DNA reads TGTGCTCTTGGGGGTAGGACTGGGGGATCCCCGTACACCGATAAACTCATCTTT.

This clone has only a few counts. This chain joins TRDV1 and TRDJ1, with D maybe TRDD3 (5 bases). V was cut by 1 base and J by 0 bases, with 15 bases left in between. CDR1 and CDR2 from the germline V gene are TSWWSYY and QGS. The CDR3 loop spans 17 amino acids. The CDR3, as DNA: TGTGCTCTTGGGGAACGGGTTTTGGGATTCTACACCGATAAACTCATCTTT. Amino acids: CALGERVLGFYTDKLIF.

The rearrangement links TRDV1 to TRDJ1; 10 bases match TRDD3. The germline CDR1 and CDR2 sequences are TSWWSYY and QGS. V shed 2 bases and J 1 base; nucleotides not matched to a gene: 40. The CDR3 contains 28 residues. CDR3 nucleotide sequence: TGTGCTCTTGGGGAATCCCGGCTTCCCCCCGGCACTGGGGGATTCAACAAGATCCCAAGGTACGGCACCGATAAACTCATCTTT. Translation: CALGESRLPPGTGGFNKIPRYGTDKLIF.

The gene calls are TRDV1 and TRDJ1, with D uncertain. Trimming left V 0 bases short and J 1 base short, with 18 bases between. The CDR3 contains 18 residues. CDR1 and CDR2 (germline): TSWWSYY, QGS. CDR3 amino acids: CALGELVNDGTATDKLIF. In DNA form, the CDR3 reads TGTGCTCTTGGGGAACTGGTGAATGACGGTACTGCCACCGATAAACTCATCTTT.

The V call is TRDV1, the J call TRDJ1; maybe TRDD3 (6 bases). The CDR3 loop spans 18 amino acids. Germline loops: CDR1 TSWWSYY, CDR2 QGS. V lost 0 bases and J 0 bases, leaving 17 bases between the germline ends. The CDR3 nucleotides read TGTGCTCTTGGGGAACTCGAAGATTGGGGGCCATACACCGATAAACTCATCTTT. This translates into CALGELEDWGPYTDKLIF.

As for this clone: A read error may account for a junction end that differs from germline. The chain couples TRDV1 to TRDJ1; 8 bases are shared with TRDD3. Germline assignment: CDR1 TSWWSYY and CDR2 QGS. This CDR3 spans 13 amino acids. For the CDR3, the DNA is TGTGCTCCTGGGGAGGGGATACCCGATAAACTCATCTTT. Protein sequence: CAPGEGIPDKLIF.

The table lists this clone with a few counts. This chain links TRDV1 with TRDJ1; 12 nucleotides align to TRDD3. The V segment lost 5 bases and the J segment 4 bases; nucleotides outside the gene matches: 20. Germline loops: CDR1 TSWWSYY, CDR2 QGS. The CDR3 consists of 20 residues. Here the CDR3 reads CALGSFLVPYWGILGDKLIF. DNA of the CDR3: TGTGCTCTTGGGAGCTTCCTAGTCCCGTACTGGGGGATACTGGGCGATAAACTCATCTTT.

This clone showed up just once. A much larger clonotype is one base distant, so this may be a read error. Different DNA sequences within this sample yield the same CDR3. This chain connects TRDV2 to TRDJ1; D might be TRDD3 (6 bases). Trimming shortened V by 9 bases and J by 5 bases, and 18 bases separated the two germline ends. Germline V CDR1 and CDR2: GEAIGNYY, EKD. There are 13 residues in the CDR3. The CDR3 loop is CAPGGYCRDKLIF. Written as DNA, the CDR3 is TGTGCCCCTGGTGGATACTGTAGGGATAAACTCATCTTT.

There are a few counts of this clone. This rearrangement joins TRDV1 to TRDJ1, with 13 bases lining up with TRDD3. J lost 11 bases, V lost 0 bases, and 12 bases had no gene match. The germline V gene encodes CDR1 TSWWSYY and CDR2 QGS. This CDR3 is 17 amino acids long. The chain's CDR3 is CALGELSLLGDTRDLIF. CDR3 DNA: TGTGCTCTTGGGGAACTGAGTCTACTGGGGGATACGCGAGACCTCATCTTT.

This clone showed up just a few times. The V call is TRDV1, the J call TRDJ1, with D perhaps TRDD3 (6 bases). Trimming removed 4 bases from V and 3 bases from J, with 15 bases in between. This CDR3 comprises 15 residues. Germline loops: CDR1 TSWWSYY, CDR2 QGS. Here the CDR3 DNA reads TGTGCTCTTGGGGGCACGAGACTGGGCGCCGATAAACTCATCTTT. This sequence encodes CALGGTRLGADKLIF.

The V and J genes are TRDV1 and TRDJ1; perhaps D is TRDD2 or TRDD3 (6 bases each). CDR1 is TSWWSYY and CDR2 is QGS in the germline V gene. The germline V and J ends were trimmed by 0 bases and 0 bases, with 20 bases remaining between them. This CDR3 has 19 residues. The CDR3 DNA reads TGTGCTCTTGGGGAACTTCCTACCCCGACTGGGAAGTACACCGATAAACTCATCTTT. This gives the protein CALGELPTPTGKYTDKLIF.

The chain couples TRDV1 to TRDJ1, with 12 bases aligning to TRDD3. The CDR3 is 17 amino acids. Germline lookup yields CDR1 TSWWSYY and CDR2 QGS. V lost 5 bases and J lost 2; bases outside the gene matches: 9. The CDR3 DNA reads TGTGCTCTTGGGACCCGGCTGGGGGATACGAGGACCGATAAACTCATCTTT. Translated: CALGTRLGDTRTDKLIF.

This clone came up a few times. The chain recombines TRDV1 with TRDJ1, with 12 bases aligning to TRDD3. Trimming cost V 2 bases and J 9 bases; bases outside gene matches: 25. The CDR3 loop spans 21 amino acids. Germline values: CDR1 TSWWSYY, CDR2 QGS. The CDR3 DNA sequence: TGTGCTCTTGGGGAAGGAGTAACTCCTTCACCTATGCTGGGGGATACGCTCGAACTCATCTTT. Translation gives CALGEGVTPSPMLGDTLELIF.

The chain recombines TRDV1 with TRDJ1; 7 nucleotides agree with TRDD3. The CDR3 loop spans 26 amino acids. CDR1 TSWWSYY and CDR2 QGS come from the germline V gene. The junction had 41 bases not matched to a gene; V was cut back by 0 bases and J by 7 bases. The CDR3 nucleotides read TGTGCTCTTGGGGAACTAAGGCCCTACACCCCCCAGAAGGCTGGGGGTGCCCCCCGACGCACTATTAAACTCATCTTT. This sequence encodes CALGELRPYTPQKAGGAPRRTIKLIF.

This clone appeared a few times. Its ends do not fully match the called genes, so a read error is possible. The sample has other DNA sequences that encode this CDR3 too. This chain links TRDV2 with TRDJ1; TRDD3 might be the D (5 bases). From germline, CDR1 is GEAIGNYY and CDR2 EKD. The CDR3 extends over 15 amino acids. CDR3 region: CACETVGTDTDKLIF. DNA for the CDR3: TGTGCCTGTGAAACGGTGGGGACCGACACAGATAAACTCATCTTT.

The V gene is TRDV2, the J gene TRDJ1; 9 positions agree with TRDD3. The V and J ends lost 0 bases and 0 bases, in that order; junction bases with no gene match: 37. Germline CDR1 and CDR2: GEAIGNYY and EKD. The CDR3 has 27 residues. In nucleotides, the CDR3 is TGTGCCTGTGACACCTCCCCTAGGGCTGGGGGATGCTATCGCGCCGTACTCTTCATACCGTACACCGATAAACTCATCTTT. Protein product: CACDTSPRAGGCYRAVLFIPYTDKLIF.

V usage is TRDV1 and J usage is TRDJ1, with D possibly TRDD3 on 5 matching bases. This CDR3 region has 14 residues. Trimming stripped 2 bases from V and 1 base from J, with 8 bases between. Germline values: CDR1 TSWWSYY, CDR2 QGS. The CDR3 coding sequence is TGTGCTCTTGGGGAAAGGGATTTCACCGATAAACTCATCTTT. It specifies CALGERDFTDKLIF.